Sequencing of this TCR beta chain was carried out in a study of cytotoxic CD8 clonotypes in ibrutinib-treated CLL. General observations from the study: Baseline clonality, above age-matched healthy donor levels, tracked circulating CD8+ T-cell counts.

Measured with immunoSEQ multiplex PCR; TCRdb has only the in-frame clones, and not every one. The sample records 120,000 to 150,000 clones, less than 95% being singletons. The germline CDR1 and CDR2 sequences are SGHRS and YFSETQ. Trimming removed 0 bases from V and 12 bases from J, with 19 bases in between. The CDR3 runs to 14 residues. For this clone: Its antigen is undetermined.

V and J are TRBV5-1 and TRBJ2-7; D may be TRBD2 (6 bases). The TCR originated in a human donor with chronic lymphocytic leukemia. The material was PBMCs, obtained after 12 months of ibrutinib treatment. CDR3 region: CASSLGSTARRGYF. In DNA form, the CDR3 reads TGCGCCAGCAGCTTGGGCTCCACGGCACGGAGGGGGTACTTC.